A single sample is the source of the 10 T cell receptor beta chains below, sequenced in a study of patients and donors after allogeneic stem cell transplantation. TCRdb re-analysed the RT-PCR reads in MiXCR, keeping a single row per CDR3 protein. The table includes about a million distinct CDR3 sequences, about 20% detected once. Sample: blood, either unsorted or a sorted T cell fraction (not recorded which). Receptors originate from a human donor who was either an allogeneic HSCT recipient or a stem cell or donor lymphocyte infusion donor (not recorded which). It is not recorded whose cells these are; they may come from a transplant donor.

In its sample, this clonotype was seen a few times. V is TRBV28 and J is TRBJ2-7; the D is unclear. The CDR3 spans 11 residues. The germline V gene encodes CDR1 MDHEN and CDR2 SYDVKM. The CDR3 DNA is TGTGTCACCACCCCAGGACACGAGCAGTACTTC. This sequence encodes CVTTPGHEQYF.

This clonotype came up a few times. V usage is TRBV20-1 and J usage is TRBJ2-3, with 8 positions matching TRBD2. Trimming at V came to 3 bases and at J to 4 bases, leaving 6 bases not matched to a gene. The CDR3 runs to 14 residues. The V gene's germline CDR1 is DFQATT and CDR2 SNEGSKA (reference sequence). This chain's CDR3 is CSASWRGVSDTQYF. CDR3 coding DNA: TGCAGTGCTAGTTGGCGGGGGGTATCAGATACGCAGTATTTT.

The chain combines TRBV20-1 with TRBJ1-2; the match to TRBD1 covers 7 bases. The germline V gene encodes CDR1 DFQATT and CDR2 SNEGSKA (reference sequence). V was clipped by 5 bases and J by 4 bases; unmatched bases: 10. This CDR3 spans 14 amino acids. CDR3 loop: CSAFDRDKFYGYTF. CDR3 nucleotide sequence: TGCAGTGCTTTCGACAGGGATAAATTCTATGGCTACACCTTC.

The chain links TRBV11-2 to TRBJ2-7, with 12 bases that match TRBD2. Germline assignment: CDR1 SGHAT and CDR2 FQNNGV. The CDR3 has 14 amino acids. V trimming: 5 bases; J trimming: 5 bases; junction bases outside the gene matches: 4. CDR3 nucleotide sequence: TGTGCCAGCAGCGGACTAGCGGGATTCCACGAGCAGTACTTC. It translates to CASSGLAGFHEQYF.

The rearrangement links TRBV6-1 to TRBJ2-5; 9 bases are a match to TRBD2. This CDR3 region has 17 residues. With 5 bases clipped from V and 7 bases from J, the junction kept 17 bases outside the gene matches. The germline V gene has CDR1 MNHNS and CDR2 SASEGT. Here the CDR3 DNA reads TGTGCCAGCAGTACGAGTACGCGGGAGGGCCACCGACGGACCCAGTACTTC. The encoded protein is CASSTSTREGHRRTQYF.

This clonotype occurred many times. The chain recombines TRBV6-5 with TRBJ1-2; D gene uncertain. The CDR3 contains 13 residues. V lost 2 bases and J lost 0, with 4 bases in between. Germline V gives CDR1 MNHEY, CDR2 SVGAGI. CDR3 sequence: CASSYTANYGYTF. The CDR3 bases are TGTGCCAGCAGTTACACAGCTAACTATGGCTACACCTTC.

This clonotype was counted only a few times. The chain has TRBV10-3 and TRBJ2-7; 10 bases align to TRBD2. J gave up 4 bases and V 7 bases, and 7 bases lay outside the gene matches. Germline V gene data show CDR1 as ENHRY and CDR2 as SYGVKD. The CDR3 totals 14 residues. Written as DNA, the CDR3 is TGTGCCATCACCCGGACTAGCGGAGAGTACGAGCAGTACTTC. Residues: CAITRTSGEYEQYF.

This clonotype came up a few times. The chain combines TRBV12-5 with TRBJ2-2; 9 bases fit TRBD2. Germline lookup yields CDR1 LGHNT and CDR2 FRNRAP. Unmatched junction bases numbered 8, after V lost 0 bases and J lost 6 bases. CDR3 length: 17 residues. CDR3 protein: CASGLVLAGVSSGELFF. As DNA, the CDR3 is TGTGCTAGTGGTTTGGTTTTAGCGGGAGTTAGCTCCGGGGAGCTGTTTTTT.

V usage is TRBV15 and J usage is TRBJ2-1, with 11 bases fitting TRBD2. Trimming at V came to 3 bases and at J to 0 bases, leaving 10 bases not matched to a gene. This CDR3 is built from 19 residues. Germline CDR1 and CDR2: LNHNV and YYDKDF (reference sequence). The CDR3, as DNA: TGTGCCACCAGCAGTACTACTAGCGGGAGACAAGCCTCCTACAATGAGCAGTTCTTC. Translation gives CATSSTTSGRQASYNEQFF.

This chain connects TRBV6-5 to TRBJ2-7; no firm D call. V lost 0 bases to trimming and J lost 1 base, with 13 bases between them. Per the germline V gene, CDR1 is MNHEY and CDR2 is SVGAGI. The CDR3 is 16 amino acids. The CDR3 sequence: CASSYSVRLGSYEQYF. CDR3 DNA sequence: TGTGCCAGCAGTTACTCGGTAAGGTTGGGATCCTACGAGCAGTACTTC.